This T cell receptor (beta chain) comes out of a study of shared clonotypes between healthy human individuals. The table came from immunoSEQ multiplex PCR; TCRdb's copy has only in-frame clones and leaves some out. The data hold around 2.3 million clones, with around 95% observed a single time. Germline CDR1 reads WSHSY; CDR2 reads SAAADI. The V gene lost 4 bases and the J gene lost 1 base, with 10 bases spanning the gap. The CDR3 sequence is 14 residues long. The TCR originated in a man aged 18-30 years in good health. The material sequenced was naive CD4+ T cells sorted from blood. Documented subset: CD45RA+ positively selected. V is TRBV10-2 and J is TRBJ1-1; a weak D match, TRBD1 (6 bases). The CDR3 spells CASSVRDKNTEAFF. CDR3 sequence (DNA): TGCGCCAGCAGTGTCCGGGACAAGAACACTGAAGCTTTCTTT.